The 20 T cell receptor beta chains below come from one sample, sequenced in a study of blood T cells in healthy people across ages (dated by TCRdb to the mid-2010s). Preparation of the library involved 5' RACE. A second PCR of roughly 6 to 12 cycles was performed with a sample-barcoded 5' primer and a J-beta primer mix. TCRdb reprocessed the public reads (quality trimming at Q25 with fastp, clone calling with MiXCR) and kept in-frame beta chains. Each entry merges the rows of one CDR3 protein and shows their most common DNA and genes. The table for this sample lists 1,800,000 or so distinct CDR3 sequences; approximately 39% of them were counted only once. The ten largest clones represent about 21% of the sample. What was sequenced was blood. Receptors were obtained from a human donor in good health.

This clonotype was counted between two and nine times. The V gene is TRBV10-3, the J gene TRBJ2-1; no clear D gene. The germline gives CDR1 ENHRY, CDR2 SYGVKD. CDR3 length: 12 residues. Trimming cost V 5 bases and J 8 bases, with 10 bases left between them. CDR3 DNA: TGTGCCATCAGTTACCAAGCCGATGAGCAGTTCTTC. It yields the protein CAISYQADEQFF.

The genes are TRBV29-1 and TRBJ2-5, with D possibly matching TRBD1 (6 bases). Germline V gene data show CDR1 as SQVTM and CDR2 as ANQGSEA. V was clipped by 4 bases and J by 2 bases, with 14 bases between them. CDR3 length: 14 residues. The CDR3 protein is CSVGLRGQQETQYF. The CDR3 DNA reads TGCAGCGTTGGGCTCAGGGGTCAGCAAGAGACCCAGTACTTC.

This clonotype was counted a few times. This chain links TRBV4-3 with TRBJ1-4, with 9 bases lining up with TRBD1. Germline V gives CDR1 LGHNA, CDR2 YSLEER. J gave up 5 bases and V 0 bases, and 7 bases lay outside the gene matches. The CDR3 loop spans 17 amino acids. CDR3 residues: CASSQDSGGTGNEKLFF. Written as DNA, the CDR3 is TGCGCCAGCAGCCAAGACTCGGGAGGGACAGGGAATGAAAAACTGTTTTTT.

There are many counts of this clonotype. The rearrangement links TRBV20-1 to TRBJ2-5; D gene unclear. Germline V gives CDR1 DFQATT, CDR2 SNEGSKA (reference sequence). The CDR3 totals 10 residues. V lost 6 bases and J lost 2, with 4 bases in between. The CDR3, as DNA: TGCAGTGCCCCACAAGAGACCCAGTACTTC. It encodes CSAPQETQYF.

In nucleotides, the CDR3 is TGTGCCAGTAGTATTTTAGGGGTTACTGAAGCTTTCTTT. Amino acids: CASSILGVTEAFF. The chain combines TRBV19 with TRBJ1-1, with D perhaps matching TRBD1 (5 bases). Germline loops: CDR1 LNHDA, CDR2 SQIVND (reference sequence). Trimming pared 3 bases from V and 5 bases from J, leaving 10 bases between. The CDR3 sequence is 13 residues long.

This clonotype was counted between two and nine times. The CDR3 DNA reads as TGTGCCAGCTGTACAGGGACGCCTAACTATGGCTACACCTTC. It yields the protein CASCTGTPNYGYTF. The chain employs TRBV7-2 and TRBJ1-2; tentative D call: TRBD1 (6 bases). Trimming removed 8 bases at V and 0 bases at J, with 13 bases between. CDR1 and CDR2 (germline): SGHTA, FQGNSA. The length of the CDR3 is 14 residues.

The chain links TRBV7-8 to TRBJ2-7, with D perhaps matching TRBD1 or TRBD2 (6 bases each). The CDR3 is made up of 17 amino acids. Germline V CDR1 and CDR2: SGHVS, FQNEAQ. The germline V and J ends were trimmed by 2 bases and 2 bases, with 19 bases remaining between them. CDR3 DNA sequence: TGTGCCAGCAGCTTATGGGGCAGGAACGGGGGCCCCTACGAGCAGTACTTC. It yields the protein CASSLWGRNGGPYEQYF.

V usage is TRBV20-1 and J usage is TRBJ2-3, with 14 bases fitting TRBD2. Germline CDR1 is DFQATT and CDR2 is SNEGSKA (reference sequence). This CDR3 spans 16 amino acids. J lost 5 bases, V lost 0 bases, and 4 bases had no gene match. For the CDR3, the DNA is TGCAGTGCTAGAGACTTGGGACTAGCGGGAGTAGATACGCAGTATTTT. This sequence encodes CSARDLGLAGVDTQYF.

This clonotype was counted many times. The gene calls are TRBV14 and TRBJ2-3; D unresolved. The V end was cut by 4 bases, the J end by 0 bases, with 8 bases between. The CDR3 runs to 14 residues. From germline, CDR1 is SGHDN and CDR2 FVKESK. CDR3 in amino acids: CASSRLASTDTQYF. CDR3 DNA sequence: TGTGCCAGCAGCCGACTCGCTAGCACAGATACGCAGTATTTT.

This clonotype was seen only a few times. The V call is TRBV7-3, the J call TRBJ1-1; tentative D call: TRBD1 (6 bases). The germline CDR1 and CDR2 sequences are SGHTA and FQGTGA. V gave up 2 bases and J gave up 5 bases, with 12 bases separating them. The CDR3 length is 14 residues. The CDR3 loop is CASSLYGGGTEAFF. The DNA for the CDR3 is TGTGCCAGCAGCTTATACGGGGGCGGTACTGAAGCTTTCTTT.

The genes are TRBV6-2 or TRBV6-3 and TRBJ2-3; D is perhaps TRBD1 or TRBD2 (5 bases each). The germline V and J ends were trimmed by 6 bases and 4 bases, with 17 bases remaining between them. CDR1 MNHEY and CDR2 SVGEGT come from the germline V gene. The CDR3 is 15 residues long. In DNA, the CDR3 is TGTGCCAGCAGGCGCACCGGGACGCCAGCAGATACGCAGTATTTT. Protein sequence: CASRRTGTPADTQYF.

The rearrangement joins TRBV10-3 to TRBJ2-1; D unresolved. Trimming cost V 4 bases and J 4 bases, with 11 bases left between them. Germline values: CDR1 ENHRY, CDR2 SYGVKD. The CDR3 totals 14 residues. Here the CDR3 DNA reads TGTGCCATCAGTGCTAGGGCGGAGTACAATGAGCAGTTCTTC. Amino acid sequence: CAISARAEYNEQFF.

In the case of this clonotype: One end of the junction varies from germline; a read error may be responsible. CDR3 in DNA: TGTGCCAGTACGGACAGCCCGAACTCCTACGATGAGCAGTTCTTC. Its translation: CASTDSPNSYDEQFF. The chain links TRBV6-1 to TRBJ2-1; the D gene is possibly TRBD1 (6 bases). The CDR3 runs to 15 residues. Germline loops: CDR1 MNHNS, CDR2 SASEGT.

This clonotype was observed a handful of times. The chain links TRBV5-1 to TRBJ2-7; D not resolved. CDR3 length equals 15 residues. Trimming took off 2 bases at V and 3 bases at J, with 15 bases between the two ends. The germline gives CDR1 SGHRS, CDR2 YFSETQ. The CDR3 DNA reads TGCGCCAGCAGCTTCTCAGACTTGGGAATCTACGAGCAGTACTTC. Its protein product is CASSFSDLGIYEQYF.

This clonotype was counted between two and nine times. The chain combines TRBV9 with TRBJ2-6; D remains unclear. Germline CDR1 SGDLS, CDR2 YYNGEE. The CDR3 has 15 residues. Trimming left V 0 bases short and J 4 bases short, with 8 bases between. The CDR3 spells CASSVGRTGANVLTF. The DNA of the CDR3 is TGTGCCAGCAGCGTAGGAAGGACCGGGGCCAACGTCCTGACTTTC. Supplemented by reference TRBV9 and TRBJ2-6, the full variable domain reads DSGVTQTPKHLITATGQRVTLRCSPRSGDLSVYWYQQSLDQGLQFLIQYYNGEERAKGNILERFSAQQFPDLHSELNLSSLELGDSALYFCASSVGRTGANVLTFGAGSRLTVL.

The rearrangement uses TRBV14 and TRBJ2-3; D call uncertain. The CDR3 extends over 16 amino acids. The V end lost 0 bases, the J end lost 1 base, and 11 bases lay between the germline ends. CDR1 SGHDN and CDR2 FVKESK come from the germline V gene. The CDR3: CASSQDAGLRTDTQYF. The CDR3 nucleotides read TGTGCCAGCAGCCAAGATGCCGGGCTACGCACAGATACGCAGTATTTT.

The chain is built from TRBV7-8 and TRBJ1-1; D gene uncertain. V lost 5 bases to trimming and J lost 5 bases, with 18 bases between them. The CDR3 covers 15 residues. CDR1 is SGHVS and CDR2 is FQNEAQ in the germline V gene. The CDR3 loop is CASSPNRVGRTEAFF. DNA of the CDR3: TGTGCCAGCAGCCCAAACCGGGTCGGGCGGACTGAAGCTTTCTTT.

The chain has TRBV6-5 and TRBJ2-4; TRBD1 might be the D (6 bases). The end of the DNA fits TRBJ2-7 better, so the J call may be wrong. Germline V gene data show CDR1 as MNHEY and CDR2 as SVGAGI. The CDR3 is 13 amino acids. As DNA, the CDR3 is TGTGCCAGCAGTTACGCAGGGGTCGACGAGCAGTACTTC. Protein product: CASSYAGVDEQYF.

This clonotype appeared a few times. For the CDR3, the DNA is TGTGCCAGCAGGTCAGGGTTGACGTCCTACAATGAGCAGTTCTTC. It yields the protein CASRSGLTSYNEQFF. The chain couples TRBV7-2 to TRBJ2-1; a weak D match, TRBD1 (5 bases). Germline V gene data show CDR1 as SGHTA and CDR2 as FQGNSA. CDR3 length: 15 residues. V was cut by 6 bases and J by 1 base, with 13 bases left in between. The full variable domain, completed using reference TRBV7-2 and TRBJ2-1, is GAGVSQSPSNKVTEKGKDVELRCDPISGHTALYWYRQSLGQGLEFLIYFQGNSAPDKSGLPSDRFSAERTGGSVSTLTIQRTQQEDSAVYLCASRSGLTSYNEQFFGPGTRLTVL.

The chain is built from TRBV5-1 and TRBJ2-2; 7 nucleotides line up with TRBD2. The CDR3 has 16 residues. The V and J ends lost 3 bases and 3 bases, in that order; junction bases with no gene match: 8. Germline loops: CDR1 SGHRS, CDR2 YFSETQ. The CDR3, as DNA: TGCGCCAGCAGCTCAGCGGGGCAGCGTTACACCGGGGAGCTGTTTTTT. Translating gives CASSSAGQRYTGELFF.